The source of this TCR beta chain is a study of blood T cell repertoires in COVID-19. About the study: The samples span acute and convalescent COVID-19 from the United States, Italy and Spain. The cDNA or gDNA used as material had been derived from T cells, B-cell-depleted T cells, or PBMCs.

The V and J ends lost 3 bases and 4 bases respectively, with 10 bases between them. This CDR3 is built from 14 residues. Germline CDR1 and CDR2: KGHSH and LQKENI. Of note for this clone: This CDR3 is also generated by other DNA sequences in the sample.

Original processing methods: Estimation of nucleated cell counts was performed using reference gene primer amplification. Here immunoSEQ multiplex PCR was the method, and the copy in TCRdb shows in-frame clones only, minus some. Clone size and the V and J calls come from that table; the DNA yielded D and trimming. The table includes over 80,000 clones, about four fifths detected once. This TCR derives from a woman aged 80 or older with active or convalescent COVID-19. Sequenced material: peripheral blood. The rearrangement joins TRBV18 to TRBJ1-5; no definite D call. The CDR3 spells CASSPDAGNQPQHF. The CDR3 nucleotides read TGTGCCAGCTCACCCGACGCCGGGAATCAGCCCCAGCATTTT.